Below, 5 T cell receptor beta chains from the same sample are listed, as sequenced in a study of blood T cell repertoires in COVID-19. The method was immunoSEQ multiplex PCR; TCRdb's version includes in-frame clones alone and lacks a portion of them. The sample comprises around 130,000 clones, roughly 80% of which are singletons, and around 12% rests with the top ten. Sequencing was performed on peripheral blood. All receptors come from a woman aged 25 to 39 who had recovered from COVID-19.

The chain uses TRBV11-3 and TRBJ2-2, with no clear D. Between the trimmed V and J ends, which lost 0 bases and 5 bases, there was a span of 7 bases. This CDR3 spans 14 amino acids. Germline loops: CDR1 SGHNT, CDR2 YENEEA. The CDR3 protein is CASSLERHTGELFF. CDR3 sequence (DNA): TGTGCCAGCAGCTTAGAGCGGCATACCGGGGAGCTGTTTTTT.

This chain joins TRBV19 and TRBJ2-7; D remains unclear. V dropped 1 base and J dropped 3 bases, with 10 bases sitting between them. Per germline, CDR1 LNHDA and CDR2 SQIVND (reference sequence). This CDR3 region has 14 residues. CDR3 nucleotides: TGTGCCAGTAGTATAGTTGGCAGTGACTACGAGCAGTACTTC. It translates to CASSIVGSDYEQYF.

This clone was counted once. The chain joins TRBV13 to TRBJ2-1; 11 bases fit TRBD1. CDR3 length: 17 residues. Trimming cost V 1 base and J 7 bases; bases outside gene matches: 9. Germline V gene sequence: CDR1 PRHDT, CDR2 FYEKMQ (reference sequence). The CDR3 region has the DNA TGTGCCAGCAGCTTAGTGAGGACAGGGGGCGTGGGAAATGAGCAGTTCTTC. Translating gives CASSLVRTGGVGNEQFF.

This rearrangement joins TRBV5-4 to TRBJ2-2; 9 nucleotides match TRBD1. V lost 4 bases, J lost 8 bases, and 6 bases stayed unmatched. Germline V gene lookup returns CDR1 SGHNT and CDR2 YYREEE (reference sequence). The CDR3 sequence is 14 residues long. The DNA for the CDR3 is TGTGCCAGCAGCCCAGGACAGGGGAGAGGGGAGCTGTTTTTT. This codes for CASSPGQGRGELFF.

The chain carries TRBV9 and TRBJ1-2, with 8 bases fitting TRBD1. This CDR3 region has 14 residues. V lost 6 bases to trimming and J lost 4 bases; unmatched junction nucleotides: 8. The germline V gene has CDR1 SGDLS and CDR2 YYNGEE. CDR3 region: CASTSPGTGYGYTF. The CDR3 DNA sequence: TGTGCCAGCACTTCCCCCGGGACAGGCTATGGCTACACCTTC.